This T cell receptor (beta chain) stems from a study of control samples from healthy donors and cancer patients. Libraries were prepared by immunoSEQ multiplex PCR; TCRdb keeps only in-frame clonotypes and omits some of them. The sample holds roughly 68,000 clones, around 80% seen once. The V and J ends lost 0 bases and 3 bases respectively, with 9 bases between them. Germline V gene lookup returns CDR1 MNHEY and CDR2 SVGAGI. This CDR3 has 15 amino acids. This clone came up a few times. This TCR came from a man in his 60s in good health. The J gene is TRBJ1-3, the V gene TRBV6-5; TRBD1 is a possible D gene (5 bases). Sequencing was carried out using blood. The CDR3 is CASSYSGGSGNTIYF. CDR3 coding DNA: TGTGCCAGCAGTTACTCCGGGGGAAGTGGAAACACCATATATTTT.